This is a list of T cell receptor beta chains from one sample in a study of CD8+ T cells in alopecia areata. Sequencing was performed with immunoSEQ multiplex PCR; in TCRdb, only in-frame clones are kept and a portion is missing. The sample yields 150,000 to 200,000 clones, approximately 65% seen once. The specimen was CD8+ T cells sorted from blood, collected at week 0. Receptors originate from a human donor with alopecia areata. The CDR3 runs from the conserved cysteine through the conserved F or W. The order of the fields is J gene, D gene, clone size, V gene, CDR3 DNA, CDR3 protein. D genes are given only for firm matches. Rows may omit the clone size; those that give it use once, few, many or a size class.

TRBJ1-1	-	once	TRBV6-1	TGTGCCAGCACACGGAACACTGAAGCTTTCTTT	CASTRNTEAFF
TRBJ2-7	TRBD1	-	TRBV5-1	TGCGCCAGCAGCTTGGAACCGCCCGGGACAGGGGGCGACGAGCAGTACTTC	CASSLEPPGTGGDEQYF
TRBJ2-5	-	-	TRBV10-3	TGTGCCATCAGTGATTCAAAGGGCTACCAAGAGACCCAGTACTTC	CAISDSKGYQETQYF
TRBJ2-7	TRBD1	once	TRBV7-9	TGTGCAGTCCCACAGGGGCGGATCGAGCAGTACTTC	CAVPQGRIEQYF
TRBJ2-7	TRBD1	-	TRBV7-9	TGTGCCAGCAGCCCCCGGACAGGGAAAGCCTACGAGCAGTACTTC	CASSPRTGKAYEQYF
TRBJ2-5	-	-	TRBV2	TGTGCCAGCTTAGGACAGCGTGGCGAGACCCAGTACTTC	CASLGQRGETQYF
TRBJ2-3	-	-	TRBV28	TGTGCCAGCAGTTTATTTTTGGGTTCGAACACAGATACGCAGTATTTT	CASSLFLGSNTDTQYF
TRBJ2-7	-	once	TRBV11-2	TGTGCCAGCAGCTTAGATCTGGAACAGCTATACGAGCAGTACTTC	CASSLDLEQLYEQYF
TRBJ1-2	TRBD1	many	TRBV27	TGTGCCAGCAGTCACCAGATTCCCGACAGGGGCTATGGCTACACCTTC	CASSHQIPDRGYGYTF
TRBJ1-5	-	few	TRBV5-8	TGTGCCAGCAGCTTGAAAAGGGAGGGCAATCAGCCCCAGCATTTT	CASSLKREGNQPQHF
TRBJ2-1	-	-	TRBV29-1	TGCAGCGCCCTAGGGGGACTCCTCAATGAGCAGTTCTTC	CSALGGLLNEQFF
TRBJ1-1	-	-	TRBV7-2	TGTGCCAGCAGCTTACCAGGGTTGAACACTGAAGCTTTCTTT	CASSLPGLNTEAFF
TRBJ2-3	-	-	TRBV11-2	TGTGCCAGCAGCTTAGGAGATACGCAGTATTTT	CASSLGDTQYF
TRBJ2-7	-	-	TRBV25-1	TGTGCCAGCAGTGAGGCAGGGAATTACGAGCAGTACTTC	CASSEAGNYEQYF
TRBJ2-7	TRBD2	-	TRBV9	TGTGCCAGCAGCGCCGGACTAGCGGGGGGGTATGGTTATTACGAGCAGTACTTC	CASSAGLAGGYGYYEQYF
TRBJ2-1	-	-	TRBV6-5	TGTGCCAGCAAGGTTAGCAATGAGCAGTTCTTC	CASKVSNEQFF
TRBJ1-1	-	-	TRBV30	TGTGCCTGGAGATTCCGGTGGAGGAACACTGAAGCTTTCTTT	CAWRFRWRNTEAFF
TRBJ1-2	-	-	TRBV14	TGTGCCAGCAGCCAAGCCGGGACACAGTTAGGCTATGGCTACACCTTC	CASSQAGTQLGYGYTF
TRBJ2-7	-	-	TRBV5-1	TGCGCCAGCAGCCCAACCGGGGCAGGGTCCTACGAGCAGTACTTC	CASSPTGAGSYEQYF
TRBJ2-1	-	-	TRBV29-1	TGCAGCGTTCTTGACCCTTACAATGAGCAGTTCTTC	CSVLDPYNEQFF
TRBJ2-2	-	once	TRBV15	TGTGCCACCAGCAGTCGGGCCACCGGGGAGCTGTTTTTT	CATSSRATGELFF
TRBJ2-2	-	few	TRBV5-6	TGTGCCAGCCTCCTTGCTCCCGGGGAGCTGTTTTTT	CASLLAPGELFF
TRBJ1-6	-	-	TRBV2	TGTGCCAACGGGGAGTTTTATAATTCACCCCTCCACTTT	CANGEFYNSPLHF
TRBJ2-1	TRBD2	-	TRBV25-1	TGTGCCAGCAGTCGACTAGCGGGGTATGAGCAGTTCTTC	CASSRLAGYEQFF
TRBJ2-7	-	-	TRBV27	TGTGCCAGCAGGGAGGGGATGGGCTCCTACGAGCAGTACTTC	CASREGMGSYEQYF
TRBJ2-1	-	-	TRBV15	TGTGCCACCAGCAGAGGGTACCCAGACAATGAGCAGTTCTTC	CATSRGYPDNEQFF
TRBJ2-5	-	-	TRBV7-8	TGTGCCAGCACGCTGGGCCATGAGACCCAGTACTTC	CASTLGHETQYF
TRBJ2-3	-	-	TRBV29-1	TGCAGCGTTGAGGGGACTCAATACACAGATACGCAGTATTTT	CSVEGTQYTDTQYF
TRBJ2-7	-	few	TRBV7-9	TGTGCCAGCAGCTTAGGGGTTGACGAGCAGTACTTC	CASSLGVDEQYF
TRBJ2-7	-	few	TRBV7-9	TGTGCCAGCAGCTCCAGCTACGGTTCCTACGAGCAGTACTTC	CASSSSYGSYEQYF
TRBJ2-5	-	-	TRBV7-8	TGTGCCAGCAGCTGGGGTCTAGGCTCCCAAGAGACCCAGTACTTC	CASSWGLGSQETQYF
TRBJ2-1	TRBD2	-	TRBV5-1	TGCGCCAGCAGCCCCGAGGGTAGCGGGGGGGCTTACGACAATGAGCAGTTCTTC	CASSPEGSGGAYDNEQFF
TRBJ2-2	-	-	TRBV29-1	TGCAGCGCCTTCGGGGGATCCACGACCGGGGAGCTGTTTTTT	CSAFGGSTTGELFF
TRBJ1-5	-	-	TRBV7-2	TGTGCCAGCAGCTCCGGGCAAAGCAATCAGCCCCAGCATTTT	CASSSGQSNQPQHF
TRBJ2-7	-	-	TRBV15	TGTGCCACCAGCAGGGAACGCCTGGACTACGAGCAGTACTTC	CATSRERLDYEQYF
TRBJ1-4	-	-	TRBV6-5	TGTGCCAGCAGTTATGACGTCAGGGGCCCCTTATTTTTT	CASSYDVRGPLFF
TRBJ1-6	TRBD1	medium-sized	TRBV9	TGTGCCAGCAGCTACTCAGGGGGTTCACCCCTCCACTTT	CASSYSGGSPLHF
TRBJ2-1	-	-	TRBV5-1	TGCGCCAGCAGCTTGGACTATACTGAGCAGTTCTTC	CASSLDYTEQFF
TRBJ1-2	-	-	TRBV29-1	TGCAGCGTTGAAGATCCGGTTGGCTACACCTTC	CSVEDPVGYTF
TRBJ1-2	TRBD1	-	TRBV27	TGTGCCAGCAAGACAGGGATATCTGGCTACACCTTC	CASKTGISGYTF
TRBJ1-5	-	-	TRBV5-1	TGCGCCAGCAGCCCTGAAGCAGGGACGGCTCAGCCCCAGCATTTT	CASSPEAGTAQPQHF
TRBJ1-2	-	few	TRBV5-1	TGCGCCAGCAGCCCCAGGGGCGGGGAAGGCAACTATGGCTACACCTTC	CASSPRGGEGNYGYTF
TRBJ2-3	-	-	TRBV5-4	TGTGCCAGCAGTCGCTTCGGAAGACAAGATACGCAGTATTTT	CASSRFGRQDTQYF
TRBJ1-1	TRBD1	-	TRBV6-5	TGTGCCAGCAGCCCAGACAGGGGTGGTAGTTACGAAGCTTTCTTT	CASSPDRGGSYEAFF
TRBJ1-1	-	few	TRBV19	TGTGCCAGTAGTAACCGAAGAGATGGCGGTGGAGCTTTCTTT	CASSNRRDGGGAFF
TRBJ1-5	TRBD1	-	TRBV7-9	TGTGCCAGCAGCTTCGGTCCCGGGACAGGGGAACAGCCCCAGCATTTT	CASSFGPGTGEQPQHF
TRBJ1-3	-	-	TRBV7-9	TGTGCCAGCAGCTTGGGAGGAAACACCATATATTTT	CASSLGGNTIYF
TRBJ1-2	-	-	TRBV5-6	TGTGCCAGCAGATATAGGGCGGGAAAGACTAACTATGGCTACACCTTC	CASRYRAGKTNYGYTF
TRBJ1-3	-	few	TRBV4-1	TGCGCCAGCAGCCAAGAATGGGGAAACACCATATATTTT	CASSQEWGNTIYF
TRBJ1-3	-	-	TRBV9	TGTGCCAGCATGTCTGGAAACACCATATATTTT	CASMSGNTIYF
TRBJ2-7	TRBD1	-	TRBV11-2	TGTGCCAGCAGCCCAGGGACAGGCATCGAGCAGTACTTC	CASSPGTGIEQYF